This T cell receptor beta chain originates from a study of monozygotic twins with inflammatory bowel disease. Template switching added UMIs carrying a 6-nucleotide sample barcode. TCRdb reprocessed the 5' RACE reads and stores each CDR3 protein as one record, lacking DNA. This table lists more than 350,000 distinct CDR3 sequences. About this clonotype: Its antigen is not identified.

The CDR3 has 14 amino acids. Germline V lookup: CDR1 MNHEY, CDR2 SVGAGI. Study results and limitations: IBD-affected twins scored below their healthy co-twins in TCRbeta diversity (inverse Simpson). Neither one strong signal nor one clonotype associated with IBD was supported.

The V gene is TRBV6-5, the J gene TRBJ2-7. The TCR originated in a human donor with ulcerative colitis or Crohn's disease, or a healthy co-twin of an affected twin (not recorded which). Sequences were obtained from blood. The CDR3 reads CASGSTGGSYEQYF.